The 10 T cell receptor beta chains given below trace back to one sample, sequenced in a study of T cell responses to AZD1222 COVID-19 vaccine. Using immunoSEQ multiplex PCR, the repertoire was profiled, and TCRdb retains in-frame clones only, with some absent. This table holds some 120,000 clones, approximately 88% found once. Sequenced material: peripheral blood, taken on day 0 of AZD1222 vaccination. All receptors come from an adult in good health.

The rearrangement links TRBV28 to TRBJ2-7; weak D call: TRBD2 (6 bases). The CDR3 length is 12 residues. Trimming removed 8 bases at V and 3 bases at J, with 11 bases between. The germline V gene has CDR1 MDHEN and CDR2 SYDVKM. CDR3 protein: CASAGLNYEQYF. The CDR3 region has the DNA TGTGCCAGCGCGGGGTTGAACTACGAGCAGTACTTC. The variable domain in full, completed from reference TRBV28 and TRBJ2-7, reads DVKVTQSSRYLVKRTGEKVFLECVQDMDHENMFWYRQDPGLGLRLIYFSYDVKMKEKGDIPEGYSVSREKKERFSLILESASTNQTSMYLCASAGLNYEQYFGPGTRLTVT.

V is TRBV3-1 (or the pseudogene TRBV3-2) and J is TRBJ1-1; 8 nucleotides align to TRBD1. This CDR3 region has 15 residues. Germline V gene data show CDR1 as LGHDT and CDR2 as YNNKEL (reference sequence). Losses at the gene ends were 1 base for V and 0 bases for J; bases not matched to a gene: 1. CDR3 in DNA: TGTGCCAGCAGCCAAGGGGGACAGGTGAACACTGAAGCTTTCTTT. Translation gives CASSQGGQVNTEAFF.

The CDR3 nucleotides read TGTGCCAGCAGTTACTCTGGCGGACAGCGGATCGGTACCGGGGAGCTGTTTTTT. Translation: CASSYSGGQRIGTGELFF. The genes are TRBV6-2 or TRBV6-3 and TRBJ2-2; D perhaps matches TRBD1 (6 bases). The CDR3 runs 18 residues. V was pared by 0 bases and J by 5 bases, with 19 bases between. The germline gives CDR1 MNHEY, CDR2 SVGEGT.

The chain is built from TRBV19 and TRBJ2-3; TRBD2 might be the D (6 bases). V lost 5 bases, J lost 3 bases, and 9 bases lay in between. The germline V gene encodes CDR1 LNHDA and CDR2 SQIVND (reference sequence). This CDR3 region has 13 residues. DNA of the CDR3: TGTGCCAGTAGTTGGAGGGCAACAGATACGCAGTATTTT. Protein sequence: CASSWRATDTQYF.

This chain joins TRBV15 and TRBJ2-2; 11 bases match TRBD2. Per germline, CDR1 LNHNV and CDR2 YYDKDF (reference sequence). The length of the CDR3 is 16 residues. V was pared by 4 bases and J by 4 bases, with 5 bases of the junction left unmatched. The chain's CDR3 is CATSNSLAGVTGELFF. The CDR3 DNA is TGTGCCACCAGCAACTCACTAGCGGGGGTCACCGGGGAGCTGTTTTTT.

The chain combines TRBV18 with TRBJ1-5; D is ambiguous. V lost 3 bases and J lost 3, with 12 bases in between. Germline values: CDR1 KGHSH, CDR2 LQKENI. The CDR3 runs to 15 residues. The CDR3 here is CASSPSDGSNQPQHF. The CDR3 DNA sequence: TGTGCCAGCTCACCTTCAGACGGATCCAATCAGCCCCAGCATTTT.

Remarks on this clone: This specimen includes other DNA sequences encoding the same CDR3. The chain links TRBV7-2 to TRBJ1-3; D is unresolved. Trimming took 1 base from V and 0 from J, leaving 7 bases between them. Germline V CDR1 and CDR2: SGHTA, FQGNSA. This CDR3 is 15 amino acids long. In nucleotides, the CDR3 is TGTGCCAGCAGCTTAGAGAGTGTCTCTGGAAACACCATATATTTT. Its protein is CASSLESVSGNTIYF.

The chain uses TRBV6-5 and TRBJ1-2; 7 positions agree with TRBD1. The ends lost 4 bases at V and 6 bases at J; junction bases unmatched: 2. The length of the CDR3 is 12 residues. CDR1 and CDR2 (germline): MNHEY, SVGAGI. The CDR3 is CASSLTGDGYTF. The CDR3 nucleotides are TGTGCCAGCAGTTTAACAGGGGATGGCTACACCTTC.

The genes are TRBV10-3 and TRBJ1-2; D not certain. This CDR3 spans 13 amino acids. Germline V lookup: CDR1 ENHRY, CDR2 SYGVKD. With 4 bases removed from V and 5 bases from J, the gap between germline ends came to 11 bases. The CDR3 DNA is TGTGCCATCAGTGTTGAGACGGAATATGGCTACACCTTC. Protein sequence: CAISVETEYGYTF.

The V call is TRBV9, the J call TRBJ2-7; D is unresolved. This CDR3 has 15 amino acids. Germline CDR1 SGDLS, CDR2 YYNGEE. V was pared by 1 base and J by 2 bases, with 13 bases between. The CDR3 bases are TGTGCCAGCAGCGTAAGCGTTACAGCCACCTACGAGCAGTACTTC. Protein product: CASSVSVTATYEQYF.